Below are 9 T cell receptor beta chains sequenced from a single sample in a study of beta chain features in type 1 diabetes. These receptors' targets are unknown. Expressed TCRB transcripts were sequenced, since all the RNA that had been isolated was reverse transcribed. Method: immunoSEQ multiplex PCR; TCRdb's copy keeps in-frame clones and lacks some. Seen here are 100,000 to 150,000 clones, 17% observed once, and the top ten hold roughly 2.6%. Notes on the study in general: Shortening that was moderate but significant affected the TCRB CDR3s of Type 1 diabetes patients in all four CD4+ subsets.

Sequenced material: central memory CD4+ T cells from blood. These receptors were collected from a man between 18 and 35 years old with type 1 diabetes.

This clone was seen repeatedly, ten times or more. This chain uses TRBV7-2 with TRBJ2-6; D is undetermined. Per germline, CDR1 SGHTA and CDR2 FQGNSA. The length of the CDR3 is 14 residues. Trimming took off 11 bases at V and 0 bases at J, with 11 bases between the two ends. The CDR3 DNA reads TGTGCCTCCGACTGGAGCTCTGGGGCCAACGTCCTGACTTTC. This sequence encodes CASDWSSGANVLTF.

This clone was observed a single time. The chain is built from TRBV28 and TRBJ1-2; tentatively, D is TRBD1 (6 bases). The V end was cut by 7 bases, the J end by 3 bases, with 15 bases between. Germline-derived CDR1 and CDR2 are MDHEN and SYDVKM. The CDR3 runs 14 residues. The CDR3, as DNA: TGTGCCAGCAATGAAGGGGGGAAGGACTATGGCTACACCTTC. Amino acids: CASNEGGKDYGYTF.

This clone has just a few counts. A far larger clone is one base from this, pointing to a likely read error. The V call is TRBV30, the J call TRBJ2-7; the D is unclear. The V end was cut by 1 base, the J end by 7 bases, with 11 bases between. Germline CDR1 GTSNPN, CDR2 SVGIG (reference sequence). CDR3 length: 12 residues. CDR3 sequence: CAWSGTNGEQYF. The CDR3 DNA follows: TGTGCCTGGAGTGGCACGAACGGGGAGCAGTACTTC.

This chain connects TRBV30 to TRBJ2-7; 7 bases match TRBD2. The CDR3 length is 14 residues. The V segment lost 4 bases and the J segment 2 bases; nucleotides outside the gene matches: 8. Germline-derived CDR1 and CDR2 are GTSNPN and SVGIG (reference sequence). The CDR3 DNA reads TGTGCCTGGACCCTCGGGGGGACCACCTACGAGCAGTACTTC. It is translated as CAWTLGGTTYEQYF.

V gene TRBV2 combines with J gene TRBJ2-3; weak D call: TRBD1 (6 bases). The CDR3 consists of 17 residues. The germline V gene encodes CDR1 SNHLY and CDR2 FYNNEI. The germline V and J ends were trimmed by 6 bases and 0 bases, with 19 bases remaining between them. The CDR3 loop is CASRGPQGNPSTDTQYF. In nucleotides, the CDR3 is TGTGCCAGCAGGGGGCCTCAGGGGAACCCTAGCACAGATACGCAGTATTTT.

This sequence joins TRBV19 and TRBJ2-3, with unresolved D. CDR3 length: 12 amino acids. Germline V gene lookup returns CDR1 LNHDA and CDR2 SQIVND (reference sequence). V lost 6 bases to trimming and J lost 9 bases, with 13 bases between them. In nucleotides, the CDR3 is TGTGCCAGTAGATCGGACGGTAGGACGCAGTATTTT. This codes for CASRSDGRTQYF. The variable domain in full, with the rest retrieved from reference TRBV19 and TRBJ2-3, is DGGITQSPKYLFRKEGQNVTLSCEQNLNHDAMYWYRQDPGQGLRLIYYSQIVNDFQKGDIAEGYSVSREKKESFPLTVTSAQKNPTAFYLCASRSDGRTQYFGPGTRLTVL.

The sample holds a few counts of this clone. The chain links TRBV28 to TRBJ1-2; unclear D gene. CDR3 length: 12 residues. CDR1 is MDHEN, CDR2 SYDVKM, per germline. Between the trimmed V and J ends, which lost 2 bases and 7 bases, there was a span of 8 bases. The CDR3 coding sequence is TGTGCCAGCAGTTTAGGAGCAGTTGGCTACACCTTC. Protein sequence: CASSLGAVGYTF.

The J gene is TRBJ1-6, the V gene TRBV30; perhaps TRBD1 as D (6 bases). V was cut by 0 bases and J by 9 bases, with 15 bases left in between. The germline gives CDR1 GTSNPN, CDR2 SVGIG (reference sequence). The CDR3 loop spans 15 amino acids. CDR3 sequence (DNA): TGTGCCTGGAGTGTATCGGGGGCCCTCGGTTCACCCCTCCACTTT. Protein: CAWSVSGALGSPLHF.

In its sample, this clone was seen a few times. The chain is built from TRBV1 and TRBJ2-2; the table's D call TRBD2 went unverified against the DNA. TRBV1 is reported as a pseudogene. The CDR3 consists of 21 residues. The CDR3 loop reads CTSRLTSGRPPHASHTGELFF. CDR3 nucleotide sequence: TGCACCAGCAGGTTAACTAGCGGGAGGCCTCCTCACGCGTCTCACACCGGGGAGCTGTTTTTT.